This TCR beta chain was sequenced in a study of cytomegalovirus exposure and HLA in healthy donors. Study in general: Caucasian-associated ancestry cluster membership applied to around 76% of over 350 genotyped donors. The study, taken as a whole, reports: A later look showed TCR association rates differing by HLA locus, highest for DRB1 and lowest for HLA-C. The authors excluded some V segments, including TRBV6-2 and TRBV6-3, as indistinguishable. Data from an earlier analysis indicated that most TCR beta V segments were productive either about 87% or about 30% of the time.

In this sample, this clone turned up a few times. The antigen remains undetermined. With V trimmed by 3 bases and J by 3 bases, 6 bases remained unmatched. The CDR3 has 15 residues. CDR1 and CDR2 (germline): MGHRA, YSYEKL. PCR primers comprised 60 Vbeta and 13 Jbeta primers. Only in-frame clones appear in the TCRdb table, and some are missing; sequencing was by immunoSEQ multiplex PCR. The sample holds 200,000 or so clones, roughly 84% seen once. This chain links TRBV4-1 with TRBJ2-7; 9 nucleotides agree with TRBD1. The sequence was collected from a boy aged 2 to 10 in good health and CMV-seronegative. Sequenced input: PBMCs. The CDR3 nucleotides are TGCGCCAGCAGCCAGCCCGACAGGGGGATCTACGAGCAGTACTTC. Translating gives CASSQPDRGIYEQYF.